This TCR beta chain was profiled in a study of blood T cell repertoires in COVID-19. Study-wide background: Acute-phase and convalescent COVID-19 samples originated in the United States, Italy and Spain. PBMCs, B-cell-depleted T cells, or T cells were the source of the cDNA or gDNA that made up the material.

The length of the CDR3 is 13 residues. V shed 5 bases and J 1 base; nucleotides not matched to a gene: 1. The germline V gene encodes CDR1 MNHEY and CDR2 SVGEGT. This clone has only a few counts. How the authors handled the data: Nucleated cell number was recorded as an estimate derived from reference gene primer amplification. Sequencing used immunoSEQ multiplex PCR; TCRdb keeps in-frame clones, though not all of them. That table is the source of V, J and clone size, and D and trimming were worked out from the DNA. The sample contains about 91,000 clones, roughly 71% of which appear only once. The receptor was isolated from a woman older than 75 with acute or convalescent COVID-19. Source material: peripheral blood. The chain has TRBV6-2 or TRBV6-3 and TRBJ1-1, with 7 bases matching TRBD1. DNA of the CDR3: TGTGCCAGCAGTCAGGGGGGGAACACTGAAGCTTTCTTT. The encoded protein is CASSQGGNTEAFF.